Listed below are T cell receptor beta chains from one sample, sequenced in a study of blood T cell repertoires in COVID-19. Data came from immunoSEQ multiplex PCR; TCRdb stores just in-frame clones and leaves some out. The table lists approximately 480,000 clones, nearly 90% of them singletons, with around 0.92% in the top ten. Sample: peripheral blood. These receptors came from a man aged 18 to 30 with COVID-19, enrolled during active disease. Both conserved end residues are part of each CDR3. D genes are given only for firm matches. Size values are once, few and many counts, or a class for expanded clones, and some rows have none.

D gene | J gene | clone size | V gene | CDR3 DNA | CDR3 protein
NA | TRBJ2-5 | NA | TRBV6-5 | TGTGCCAGCAGTTACTCGTCAGGGCAAGAGACCCAGTACTTC | CASSYSSGQETQYF
NA | TRBJ2-7 | NA | TRBV5-6 | TGTGCCAGCAGCGCCCGCCAGCGCTCCTACGAGCAGTACTTC | CASSARQRSYEQYF
NA | TRBJ1-2 | NA | TRBV7-9 | TGTGCCAGCAGCTTGAGCAGGGTCCCCTATGGCTACACCTTC | CASSLSRVPYGYTF
NA | TRBJ1-2 | NA | TRBV15 | TGTGCCACCAGCGCAGGGGCCAACTATGGCTACACCTTC | CATSAGANYGYTF
TRBD1 | TRBJ1-4 | NA | TRBV11-2 | TGTGCCAGCAGCCTACTCGGACAGGGGCCTGAAAAACTGTTTTTT | CASSLLGQGPEKLFF
NA | TRBJ2-3 | NA | TRBV5-1 | TGCGCCAGCAGCTTGTCAATACAGACAAAAACAGATACGCAGTATTTT | CASSLSIQTKTDTQYF
TRBD2 | TRBJ2-3 | NA | TRBV7-9 | TGTGCCAGCAGACCCACTAGCGGGGGGGCGTCAGATACGCAGTATTTT | CASRPTSGGASDTQYF
NA | TRBJ2-7 | few | TRBV14 | TGTGCCAGCAGCCAAGAGCGACTAGTCGGGACCTACGAGCAGTACTTC | CASSQERLVGTYEQYF
NA | TRBJ2-5 | NA | TRBV3-1/TRBV3-2 | TGTGCCAGCAGCCCCGGATCAGGGGGAGGGACCCAGTACTTC | CASSPGSGGGTQYF
TRBD2 | TRBJ2-5 | NA | TRBV18 | TGTGCCAGCTCACCGGGACTAGCGGGGGAAGAGACCCAGTACTTC | CASSPGLAGEETQYF
NA | TRBJ1-4 | NA | TRBV5-5 | TGTGCCAGCAGCTCGATTGACAGCTTTCAGGAAAAACTGTTTTTT | CASSSIDSFQEKLFF
NA | TRBJ1-5 | NA | TRBV6-5 | TGTGCCAGCACTCAACGCAGGGGTCAGCCCCAGCATTTT | CASTQRRGQPQHF
NA | TRBJ2-1 | NA | TRBV27 | TGTGCCAGCAGTTTACGAGGACTCCCCAATGAGCAGTTCTTC | CASSLRGLPNEQFF
NA | TRBJ1-3 | NA | TRBV5-4 | TGTGCCAGCAGTCCGGGGACTTCTGGAAACACCATATATTTT | CASSPGTSGNTIYF
NA | TRBJ1-1 | NA | TRBV7-9 | TGTGCCAGCAAAACTGTCGGGGGGAACACTGAAGCTTTCTTT | CASKTVGGNTEAFF
NA | TRBJ1-2 | NA | TRBV24-1 | TGTGCCACCAGTATTCCAGATAACTATGGCTACACCTTC | CATSIPDNYGYTF
NA | TRBJ1-2 | NA | TRBV4-1 | TGCGCCAGCAGCCAAGCGGCGGGAGATGGCTACACCTTC | CASSQAAGDGYTF
TRBD1 | TRBJ2-5 | NA | TRBV5-1 | TGCGCCAGCAGCACAAAACAGGGGTTGGAGACCCAGTACTTC | CASSTKQGLETQYF
TRBD2 | TRBJ2-3 | NA | TRBV10-1 | TGCGCCAGCAGTGGCCTAGCGGCTGATACGCAGTATTTT | CASSGLAADTQYF
TRBD2 | TRBJ2-7 | NA | TRBV6-5 | TGTGCCAGCAGATACGGGCTAGCGGGAGTTGAGTACTTC | CASRYGLAGVEYF
TRBD1 | TRBJ1-2 | NA | TRBV30 | TGTGCCTGGAGTACGACAGGGCTGGACTATGGCTACACCTTC | CAWSTTGLDYGYTF
TRBD1 | TRBJ1-5 | few | TRBV19 | TGTGCCAGTAGTATTTTCACAGGGGGAACTCAGCCCCAGCATTTT | CASSIFTGGTQPQHF
TRBD2 | TRBJ2-7 | NA | TRBV5-4 | TGTGCCAGCAGCCGTCGGCGGGAGGACCACGAGCAGTACTTC | CASSRRREDHEQYF
NA | TRBJ1-1 | NA | TRBV6-5 | TGTGCCAGCACCTTGTTCGAAGCTTTCTTT | CASTLFEAFF